This TCR beta chain appears in the sequencing data of a study of PD-1 blockade in classical Hodgkin lymphoma. Study at large: Patients in the cohort were put on intravenous nivolumab, 3 mg/kg every 2 weeks. General study points: Relapsed/refractory patients reportedly had lower baseline diversity than newly diagnosed patients. TCR diversity rose significantly by C4D1 in CD4+ but not CD8+ cells. Patients who responded completely had about the same baseline diversity as newly diagnosed patients.

Relapse after autologous stem cell transplantation occurred in every patient, and brentuximab vedotin exposure varied. With 5 bases clipped from V and 6 bases from J, the junction kept 9 bases outside the gene matches. Germline lookup yields CDR1 SGHVT and CDR2 SQSDAQ. The CDR3 contains 16 residues. About this clone itself: Antigen: not known.

Sequenced by immunoSEQ multiplex PCR; TCRdb stores in-frame clones only, minus some. Of 4,300 or so clones listed, 66% are singletons. This chain connects TRBV7-4 to TRBJ2-1, with TRBD2 matching 11 bases. The origin of this receptor is a human donor with classical Hodgkin lymphoma. Sequenced material: peripheral blood mononuclear cells (PBMCs), taken before the second cycle of nivolumab. CDR3 sequence: CASSHAELAGVNEQFF. The CDR3 coding sequence is TGTGCCAGCAGCCATGCAGAACTAGCGGGAGTCAATGAGCAGTTCTTC.